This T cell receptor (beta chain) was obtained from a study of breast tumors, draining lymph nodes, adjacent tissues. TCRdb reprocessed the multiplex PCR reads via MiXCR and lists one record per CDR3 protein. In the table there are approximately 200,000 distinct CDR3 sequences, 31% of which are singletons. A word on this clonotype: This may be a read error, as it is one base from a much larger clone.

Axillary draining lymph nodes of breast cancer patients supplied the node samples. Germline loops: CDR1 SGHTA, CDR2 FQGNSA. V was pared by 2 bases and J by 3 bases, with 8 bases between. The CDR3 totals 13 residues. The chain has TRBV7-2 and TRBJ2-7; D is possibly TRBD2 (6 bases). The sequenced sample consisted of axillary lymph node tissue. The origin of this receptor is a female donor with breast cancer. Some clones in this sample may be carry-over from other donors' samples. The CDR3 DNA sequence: TGTGCCAGCAGCTTATGGCGGGGCTACGAGCAGTACTTC. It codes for CASSLWRGYEQYF.